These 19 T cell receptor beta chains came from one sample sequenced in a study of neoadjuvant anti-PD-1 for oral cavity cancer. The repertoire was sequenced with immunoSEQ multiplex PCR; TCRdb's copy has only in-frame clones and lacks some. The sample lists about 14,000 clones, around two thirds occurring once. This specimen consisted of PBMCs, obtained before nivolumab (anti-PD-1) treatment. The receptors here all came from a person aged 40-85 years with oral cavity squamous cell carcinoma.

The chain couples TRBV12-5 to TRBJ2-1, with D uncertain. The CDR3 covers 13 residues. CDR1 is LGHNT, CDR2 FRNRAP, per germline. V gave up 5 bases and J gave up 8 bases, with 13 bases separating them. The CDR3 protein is CASGANPRDEQFF. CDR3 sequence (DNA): TGTGCTAGTGGTGCGAACCCTAGGGATGAGCAGTTCTTC.

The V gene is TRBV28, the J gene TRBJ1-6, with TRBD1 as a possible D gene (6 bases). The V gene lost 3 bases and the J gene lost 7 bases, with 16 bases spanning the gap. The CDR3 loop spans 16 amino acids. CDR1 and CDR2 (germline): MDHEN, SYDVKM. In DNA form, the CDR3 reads TGTGCCAGCAGTTTTGAGTTTCAGGGGAGCAATTCACCCCTCCACTTT. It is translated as CASSFEFQGSNSPLHF.

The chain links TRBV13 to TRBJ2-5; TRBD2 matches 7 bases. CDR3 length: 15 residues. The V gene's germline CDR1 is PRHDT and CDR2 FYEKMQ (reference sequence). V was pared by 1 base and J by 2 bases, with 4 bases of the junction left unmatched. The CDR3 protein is CASSLDGGFQETQYF. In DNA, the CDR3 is TGTGCCAGCAGCTTAGACGGGGGGTTTCAAGAGACCCAGTACTTC.

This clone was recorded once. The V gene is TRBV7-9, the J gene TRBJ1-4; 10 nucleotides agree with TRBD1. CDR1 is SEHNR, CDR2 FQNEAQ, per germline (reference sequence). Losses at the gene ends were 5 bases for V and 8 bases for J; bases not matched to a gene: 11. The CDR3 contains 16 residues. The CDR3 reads CASSQGQGSMGEKLFF. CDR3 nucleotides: TGTGCCAGCAGCCAGGGACAGGGGTCAATGGGGGAAAAACTGTTTTTT.

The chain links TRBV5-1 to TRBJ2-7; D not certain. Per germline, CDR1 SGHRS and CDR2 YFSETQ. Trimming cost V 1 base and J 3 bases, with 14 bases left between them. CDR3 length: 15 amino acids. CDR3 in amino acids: CASSLSSQVNYEQYF. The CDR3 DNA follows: TGCGCCAGCAGCTTGTCTAGTCAGGTAAACTACGAGCAGTACTTC.

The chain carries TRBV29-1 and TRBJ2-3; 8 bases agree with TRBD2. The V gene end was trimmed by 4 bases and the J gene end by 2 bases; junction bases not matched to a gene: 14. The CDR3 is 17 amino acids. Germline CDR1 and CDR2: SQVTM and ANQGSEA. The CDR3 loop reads CSVALEKGGRYTDTQYF. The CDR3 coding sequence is TGCAGCGTTGCCCTCGAGAAGGGCGGGAGGTACACAGATACGCAGTATTTT.

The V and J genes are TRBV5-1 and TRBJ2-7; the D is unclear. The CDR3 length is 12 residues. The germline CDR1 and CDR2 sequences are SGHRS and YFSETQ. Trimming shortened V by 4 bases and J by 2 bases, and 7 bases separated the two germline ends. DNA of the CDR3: TGCGCCAGCAGCCCGGGTACCTACGAGCAGTACTTC. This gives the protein CASSPGTYEQYF.

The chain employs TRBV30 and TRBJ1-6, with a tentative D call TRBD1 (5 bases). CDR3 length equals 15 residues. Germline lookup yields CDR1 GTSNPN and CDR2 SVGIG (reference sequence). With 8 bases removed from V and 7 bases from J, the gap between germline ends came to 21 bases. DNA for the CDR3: TGTGCCAGAGATAGGACGGGGCCGGGGAATTCACCCCTCCACTTT. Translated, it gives CARDRTGPGNSPLHF.

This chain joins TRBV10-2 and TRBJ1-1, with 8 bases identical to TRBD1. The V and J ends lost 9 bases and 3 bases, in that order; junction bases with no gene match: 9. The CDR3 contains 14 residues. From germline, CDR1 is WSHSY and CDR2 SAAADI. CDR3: CASKEFRGHTEAFF. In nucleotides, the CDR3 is TGCGCCAGTAAAGAATTCAGGGGGCACACTGAAGCTTTCTTT.

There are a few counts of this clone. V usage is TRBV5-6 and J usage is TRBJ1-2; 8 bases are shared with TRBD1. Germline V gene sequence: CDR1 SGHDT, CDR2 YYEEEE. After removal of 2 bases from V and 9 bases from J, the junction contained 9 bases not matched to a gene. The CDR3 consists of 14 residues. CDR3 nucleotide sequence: TGTGCCAGCAGCTTCCGGACAGGGAGTAGAAGCTACACCTTC. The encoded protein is CASSFRTGSRSYTF.

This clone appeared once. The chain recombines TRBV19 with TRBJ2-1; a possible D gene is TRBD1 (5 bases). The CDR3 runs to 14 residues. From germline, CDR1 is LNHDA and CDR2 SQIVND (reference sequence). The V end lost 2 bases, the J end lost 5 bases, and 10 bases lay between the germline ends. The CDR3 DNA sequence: TGTGCCAGTAGTATAATCTCAGGGAACAATGAGCAGTTCTTC. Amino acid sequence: CASSIISGNNEQFF.

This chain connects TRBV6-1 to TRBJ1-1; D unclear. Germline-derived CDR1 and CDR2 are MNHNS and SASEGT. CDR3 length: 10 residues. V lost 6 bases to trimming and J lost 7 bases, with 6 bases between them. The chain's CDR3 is CASSPFEAFF. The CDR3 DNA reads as TGTGCCAGCAGCCCTTTTGAAGCTTTCTTT.

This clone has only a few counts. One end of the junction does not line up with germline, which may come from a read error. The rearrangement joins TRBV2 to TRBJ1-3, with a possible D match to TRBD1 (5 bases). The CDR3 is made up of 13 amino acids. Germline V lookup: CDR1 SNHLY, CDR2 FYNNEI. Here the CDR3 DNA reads TGTGCCAGCAGTGTATCCCAGGGAAGCACCATATATTTT. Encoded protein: CASSVSQGSTIYF.

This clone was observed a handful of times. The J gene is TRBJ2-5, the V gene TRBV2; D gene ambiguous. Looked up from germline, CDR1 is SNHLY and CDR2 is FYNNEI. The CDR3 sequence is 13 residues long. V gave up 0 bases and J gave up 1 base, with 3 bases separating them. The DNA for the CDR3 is TGTGCCAGCAGTGAAGCGGCCCAAGAGACCCAGTACTTC. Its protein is CASSEAAQETQYF.

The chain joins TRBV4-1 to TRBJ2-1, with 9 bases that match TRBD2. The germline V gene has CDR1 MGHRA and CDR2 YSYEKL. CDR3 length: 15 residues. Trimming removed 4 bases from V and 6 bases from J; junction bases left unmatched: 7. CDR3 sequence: CASSLWREGSNEQFF. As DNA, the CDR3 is TGCGCCAGCAGCCTCTGGCGGGAGGGGAGCAATGAGCAGTTCTTC.

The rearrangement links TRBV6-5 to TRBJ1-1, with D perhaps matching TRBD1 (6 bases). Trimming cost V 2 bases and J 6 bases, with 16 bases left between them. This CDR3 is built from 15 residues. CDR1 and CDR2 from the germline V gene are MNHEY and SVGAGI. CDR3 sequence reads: CASSYLQQGRAEAFF. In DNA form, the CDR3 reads TGTGCCAGCAGTTACCTCCAACAGGGTAGGGCTGAAGCTTTCTTT.

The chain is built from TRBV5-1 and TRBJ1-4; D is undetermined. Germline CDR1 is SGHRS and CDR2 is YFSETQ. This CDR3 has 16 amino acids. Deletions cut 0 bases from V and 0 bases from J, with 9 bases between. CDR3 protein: CASSLATVATNEKLFF. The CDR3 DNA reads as TGCGCCAGCAGCTTGGCGACGGTTGCAACTAATGAAAAACTGTTTTTT.

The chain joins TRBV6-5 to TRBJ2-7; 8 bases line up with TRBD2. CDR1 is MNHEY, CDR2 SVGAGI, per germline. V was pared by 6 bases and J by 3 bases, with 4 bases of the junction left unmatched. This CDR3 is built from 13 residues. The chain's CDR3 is CASRPGLDYEQYF. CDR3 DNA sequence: TGTGCCAGCAGACCGGGACTAGACTACGAGCAGTACTTC.

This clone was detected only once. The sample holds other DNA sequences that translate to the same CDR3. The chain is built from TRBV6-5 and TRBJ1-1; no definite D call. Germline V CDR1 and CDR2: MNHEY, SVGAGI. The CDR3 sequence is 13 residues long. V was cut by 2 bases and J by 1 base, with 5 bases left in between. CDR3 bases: TGTGCCAGCAGTTACAAAAGGAACACTGAAGCTTTCTTT. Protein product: CASSYKRNTEAFF.